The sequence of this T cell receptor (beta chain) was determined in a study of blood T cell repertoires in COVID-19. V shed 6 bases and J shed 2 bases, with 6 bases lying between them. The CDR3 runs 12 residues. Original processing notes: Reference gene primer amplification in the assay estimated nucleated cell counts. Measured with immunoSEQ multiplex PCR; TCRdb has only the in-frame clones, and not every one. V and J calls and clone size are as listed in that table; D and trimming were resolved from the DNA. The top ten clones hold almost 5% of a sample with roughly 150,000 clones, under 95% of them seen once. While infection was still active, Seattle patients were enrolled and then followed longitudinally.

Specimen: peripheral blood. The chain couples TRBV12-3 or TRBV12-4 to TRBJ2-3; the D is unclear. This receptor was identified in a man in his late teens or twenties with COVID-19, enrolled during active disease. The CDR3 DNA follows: TGTGCCAGCAGGAGTCCCACAGATACGCAGTATTTT. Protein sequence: CASRSPTDTQYF.